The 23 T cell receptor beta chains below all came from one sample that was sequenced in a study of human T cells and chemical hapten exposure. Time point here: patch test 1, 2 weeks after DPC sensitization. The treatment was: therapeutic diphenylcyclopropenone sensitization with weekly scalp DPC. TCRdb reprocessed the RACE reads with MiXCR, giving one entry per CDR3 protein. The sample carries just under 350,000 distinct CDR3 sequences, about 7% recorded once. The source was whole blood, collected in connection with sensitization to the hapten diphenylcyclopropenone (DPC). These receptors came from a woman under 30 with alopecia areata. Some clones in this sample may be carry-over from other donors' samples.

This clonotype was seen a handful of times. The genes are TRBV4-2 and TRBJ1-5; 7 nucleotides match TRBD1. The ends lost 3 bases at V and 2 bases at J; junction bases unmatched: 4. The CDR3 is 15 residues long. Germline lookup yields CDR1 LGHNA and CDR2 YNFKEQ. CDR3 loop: CASSQADRGNQPQHF. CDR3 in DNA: TGTGCCAGCAGCCAGGCAGACAGGGGCAATCAGCCCCAGCATTTT.

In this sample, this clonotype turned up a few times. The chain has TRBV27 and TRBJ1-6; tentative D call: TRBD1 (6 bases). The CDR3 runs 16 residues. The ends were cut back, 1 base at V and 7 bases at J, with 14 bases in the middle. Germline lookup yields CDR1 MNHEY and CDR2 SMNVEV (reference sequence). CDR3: CASSLFRTALNSPLHF. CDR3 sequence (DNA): TGTGCCAGCAGTTTATTTCGGACAGCACTGAATTCACCCCTCCACTTT.

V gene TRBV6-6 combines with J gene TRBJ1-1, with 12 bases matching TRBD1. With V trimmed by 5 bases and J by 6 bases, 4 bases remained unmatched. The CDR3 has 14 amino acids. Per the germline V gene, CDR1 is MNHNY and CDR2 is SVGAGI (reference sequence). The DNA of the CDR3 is TGTGCCAGCAGTCGGGACAGGGGGCAAGCTGAAGCTTTCTTT. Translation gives CASSRDRGQAEAFF.

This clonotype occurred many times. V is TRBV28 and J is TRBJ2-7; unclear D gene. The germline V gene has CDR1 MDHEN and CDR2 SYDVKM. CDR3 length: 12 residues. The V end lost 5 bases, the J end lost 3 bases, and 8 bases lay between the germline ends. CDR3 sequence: CASSPPGYEQYF. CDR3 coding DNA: TGTGCCAGCAGTCCTCCAGGCTACGAGCAGTACTTC.

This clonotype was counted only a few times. The DNA for the CDR3 is TGTGCCAGCAGCCGAAATGGGCAGCTACAGTCCGGGGAGCTGTTTTTT. This encodes CASSRNGQLQSGELFF. This chain uses TRBV6-5 with TRBJ2-2; no definite D call. Per germline, CDR1 MNHEY and CDR2 SVGAGI. CDR3 length equals 16 residues. Trimming took 6 bases from V and 6 from J, leaving 20 bases between them.

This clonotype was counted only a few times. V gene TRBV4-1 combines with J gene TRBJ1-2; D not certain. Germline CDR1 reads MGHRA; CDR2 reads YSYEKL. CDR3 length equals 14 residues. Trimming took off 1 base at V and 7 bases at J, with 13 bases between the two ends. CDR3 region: CASSQVGRKPGYTF. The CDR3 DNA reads TGCGCCAGCAGCCAAGTAGGTAGGAAACCTGGCTACACCTTC.

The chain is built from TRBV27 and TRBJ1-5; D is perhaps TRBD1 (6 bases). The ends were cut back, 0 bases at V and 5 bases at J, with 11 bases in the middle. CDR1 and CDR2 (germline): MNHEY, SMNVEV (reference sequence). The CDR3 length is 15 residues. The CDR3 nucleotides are TGTGCCAGCAGTTTATCCTGGGGGGCTGATCAGCCCCAGCATTTT. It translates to CASSLSWGADQPQHF.

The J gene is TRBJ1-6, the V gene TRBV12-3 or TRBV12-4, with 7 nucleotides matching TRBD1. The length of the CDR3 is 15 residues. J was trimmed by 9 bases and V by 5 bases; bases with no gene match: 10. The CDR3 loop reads CASSMETGTVSPLHF. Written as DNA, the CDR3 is TGTGCCAGCAGTATGGAAACAGGGACAGTTTCACCCCTCCACTTT.

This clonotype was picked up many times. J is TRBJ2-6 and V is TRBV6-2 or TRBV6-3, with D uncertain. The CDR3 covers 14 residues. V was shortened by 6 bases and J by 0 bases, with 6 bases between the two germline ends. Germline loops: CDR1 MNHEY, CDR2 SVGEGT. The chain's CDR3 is CASRKNSGANVLTF. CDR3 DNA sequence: TGTGCCAGCAGAAAGAACTCTGGGGCCAACGTCCTGACTTTC.

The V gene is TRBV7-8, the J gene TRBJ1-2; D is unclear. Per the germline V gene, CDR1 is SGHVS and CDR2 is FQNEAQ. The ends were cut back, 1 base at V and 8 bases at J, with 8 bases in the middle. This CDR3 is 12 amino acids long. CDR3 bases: TGTGCCAGCAGCTTAGAATTTGGGGGCTACACCTTC. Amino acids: CASSLEFGGYTF.

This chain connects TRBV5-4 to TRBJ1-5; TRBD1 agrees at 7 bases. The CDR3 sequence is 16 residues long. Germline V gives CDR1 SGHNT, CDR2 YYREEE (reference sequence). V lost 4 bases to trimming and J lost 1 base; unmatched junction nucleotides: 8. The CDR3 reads CASSPTGTESNQPQHF. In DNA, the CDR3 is TGTGCCAGCAGCCCGACAGGGACAGAGAGCAATCAGCCCCAGCATTTT. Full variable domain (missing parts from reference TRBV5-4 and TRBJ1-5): ETGVTQSPTHLIKTRGQQVTLRCSSQSGHNTVSWYQQALGQGPQFIFQYYREEENGRGNFPPRFSGLQFPNYSSELNVNALELDDSALYLCASSPTGTESNQPQHFGDGTRLSIL.

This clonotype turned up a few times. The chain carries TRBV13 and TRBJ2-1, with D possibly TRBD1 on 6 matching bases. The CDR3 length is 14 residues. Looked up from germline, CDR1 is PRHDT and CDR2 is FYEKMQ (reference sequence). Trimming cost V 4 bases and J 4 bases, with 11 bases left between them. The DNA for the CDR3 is TGTGCCAGCAGCTCCGGGACACGTTACAATGAGCAGTTCTTC. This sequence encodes CASSSGTRYNEQFF.

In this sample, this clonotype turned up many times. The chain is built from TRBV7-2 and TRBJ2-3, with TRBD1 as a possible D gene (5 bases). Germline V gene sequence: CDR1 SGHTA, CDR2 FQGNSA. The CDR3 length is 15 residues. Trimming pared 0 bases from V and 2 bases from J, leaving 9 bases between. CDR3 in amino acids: CASSLALGPTDTQYF. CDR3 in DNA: TGTGCCAGCAGCTTAGCGCTGGGGCCCACAGATACGCAGTATTTT.

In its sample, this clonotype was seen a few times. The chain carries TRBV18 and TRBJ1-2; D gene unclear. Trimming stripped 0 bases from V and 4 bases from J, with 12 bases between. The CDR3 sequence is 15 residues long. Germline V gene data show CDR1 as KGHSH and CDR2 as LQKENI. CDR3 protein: CASSPPTEGVYGYTF. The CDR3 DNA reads TGTGCCAGCTCACCACCGACGGAAGGTGTCTATGGCTACACCTTC.

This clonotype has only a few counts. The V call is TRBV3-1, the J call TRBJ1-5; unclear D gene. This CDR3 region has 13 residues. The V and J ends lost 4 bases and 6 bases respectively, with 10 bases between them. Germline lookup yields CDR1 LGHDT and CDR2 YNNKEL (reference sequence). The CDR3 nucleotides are TGTGCCAGCAGCCCAGGTTGGAGTCAGCCCCAGCATTTT. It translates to CASSPGWSQPQHF.

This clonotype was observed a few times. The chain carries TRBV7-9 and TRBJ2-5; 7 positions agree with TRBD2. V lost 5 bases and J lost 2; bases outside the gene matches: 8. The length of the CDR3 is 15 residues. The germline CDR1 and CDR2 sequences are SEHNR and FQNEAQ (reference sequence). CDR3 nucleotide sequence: TGTGCCAGCAGCCAGGAATCCGGGAGGCAAGAGACCCAGTACTTC. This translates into CASSQESGRQETQYF. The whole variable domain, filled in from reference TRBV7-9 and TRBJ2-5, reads DTGVSQNPRHKITKRGQNVTFRCDPISEHNRLYWYRQTLGQGPEFLTYFQNEAQLEKSRLLSDRFSAERPKGSFSTLEIQRTEQGDSAMYLCASSQESGRQETQYFGPGTRLLVL.

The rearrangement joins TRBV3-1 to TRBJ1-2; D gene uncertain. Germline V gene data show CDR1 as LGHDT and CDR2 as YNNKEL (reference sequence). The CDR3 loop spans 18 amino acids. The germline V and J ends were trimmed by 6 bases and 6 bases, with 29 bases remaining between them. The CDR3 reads CASRPRQSLGIGYDGYTF. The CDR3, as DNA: TGTGCCAGCAGACCCCGCCAGAGTTTGGGGATAGGGTATGATGGCTACACCTTC. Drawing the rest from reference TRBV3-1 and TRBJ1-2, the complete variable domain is DTAVSQTPKYLVTQMGNDKSIKCEQNLGHDTMYWYKQDSKKFLKIMFSYNNKELIINETVPNRFSPKSPDKAHLNLHINSLELGDSAVYFCASRPRQSLGIGYDGYTFGSGTRLTVV.

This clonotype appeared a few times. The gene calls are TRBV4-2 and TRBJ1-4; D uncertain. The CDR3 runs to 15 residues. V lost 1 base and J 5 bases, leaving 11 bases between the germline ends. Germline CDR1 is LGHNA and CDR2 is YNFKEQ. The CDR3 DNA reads TGTGCCAGCAGCCAAGCCGAGACAAACAATGAAAAACTGTTTTTT. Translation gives CASSQAETNNEKLFF.

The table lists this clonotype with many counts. The CDR3 reads CASGLAGETQYF. CDR3 bases: TGCGCCAGCGGACTAGCTGGGGAGACCCAGTACTTC. The chain links TRBV5-1 to TRBJ2-5, with 8 bases aligning to TRBD2. V shed 7 bases, J shed 5 bases, and the junction held 4 bases outside the gene matches. This CDR3 is built from 12 residues. Looked up from germline, CDR1 is SGHRS and CDR2 is YFSETQ.

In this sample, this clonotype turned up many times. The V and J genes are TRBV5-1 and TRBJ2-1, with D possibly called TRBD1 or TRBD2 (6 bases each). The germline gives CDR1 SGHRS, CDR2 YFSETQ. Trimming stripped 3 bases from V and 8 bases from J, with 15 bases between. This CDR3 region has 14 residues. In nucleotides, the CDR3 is TGCGCCAGCAGCTGGGGGGCGAATTGGGATGAGCAGTTCTTC. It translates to CASSWGANWDEQFF. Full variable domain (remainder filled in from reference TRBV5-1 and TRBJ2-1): KAGVTQTPRYLIKTRGQQVTLSCSPISGHRSVSWYQQTPGQGLQFLFEYFSETQRNKGNFPGRFSGRQFSNSRSEMNVSTLELGDSALYLCASSWGANWDEQFFGPGTRLTVL.

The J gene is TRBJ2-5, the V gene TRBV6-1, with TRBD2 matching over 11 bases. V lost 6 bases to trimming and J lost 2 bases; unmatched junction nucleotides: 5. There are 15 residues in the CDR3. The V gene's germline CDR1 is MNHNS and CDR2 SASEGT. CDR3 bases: TGTGCCAGCAGCACCCTAGCGGGGGGTCAAGAGACCCAGTACTTC. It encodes CASSTLAGGQETQYF.

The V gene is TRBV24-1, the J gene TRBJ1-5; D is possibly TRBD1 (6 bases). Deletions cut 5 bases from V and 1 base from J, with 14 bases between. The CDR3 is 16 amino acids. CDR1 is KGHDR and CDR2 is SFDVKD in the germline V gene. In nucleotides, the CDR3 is TGTGCCACCAGTGTCTTACAGGGCCGGAGCAATCAGCCCCAGCATTTT. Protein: CATSVLQGRSNQPQHF.

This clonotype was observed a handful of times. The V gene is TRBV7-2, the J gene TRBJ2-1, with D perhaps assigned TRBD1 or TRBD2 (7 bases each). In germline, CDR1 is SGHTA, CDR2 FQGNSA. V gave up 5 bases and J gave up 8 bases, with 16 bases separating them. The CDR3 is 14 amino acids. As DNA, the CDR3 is TGTGCCAGCAGCCGCAACAGGGGAGGGGATGAGCAGTTCTTC. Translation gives CASSRNRGGDEQFF.